The next 29 T cell receptor beta chains were all read from a single sample in a study of T cells in Graves' hyperthyroidism and ophthalmopathy. Template material for amplifying TCR beta CDR3 regions consisted of RNA transcripts. A set of HTBI primers served as the primers for a first-round RT-PCR of the TCR CDR3. TCRdb passed the multiplex PCR reads through MiXCR, listing each CDR3 protein once. Among hundreds of thousands of distinct CDR3 sequences listed, 15% to 20% were seen once. Source material: blood. These receptors were taken from a woman in her thirties with Graves' hyperthyroidism.

This clonotype was counted many times. The chain combines TRBV2 with TRBJ2-1, with 10 bases identical to TRBD2. CDR3 length: 13 residues. CDR1 and CDR2 from the germline V gene are SNHLY and FYNNEI. J lost 9 bases, V lost 7 bases, and 6 bases had no gene match. CDR3 in amino acids: CASIVVAGGEQFF. CDR3 DNA sequence: TGTGCCAGCATTGTAGTAGCGGGAGGTGAGCAGTTCTTC.

Turning to this clonotype: A much larger clonotype is one base distant, so this may be a read error. The chain recombines TRBV7-8 with TRBJ1-5, with D maybe TRBD1 (6 bases). The germline gives CDR1 SGHVS, CDR2 FQNEAQ. The CDR3 has 15 residues. V lost 1 base and J lost 3, with 10 bases in between. CDR3 amino acids: CASSLGAGDNQPQHF. In nucleotides, the CDR3 is TGTGCCAGCAGCTTAGGGGCAGGGGACAATCAGCCCCAGCATTTT.

This clonotype came up once. V gene TRBV29-1 combines with J gene TRBJ2-3, with 9 bases that match TRBD1. CDR3 size: 15 residues. J gave up 4 bases and V 4 bases, and 9 bases lay outside the gene matches. From germline, CDR1 is SQVTM and CDR2 ANQGSEA. CDR3 bases: TGCAGCGTTGCAGGGGACAGGGTAATCCCAGATACGCAGTATTTT. The encoded protein is CSVAGDRVIPDTQYF.

This clonotype was observed many times. This sequence joins TRBV11-2 and TRBJ2-5, with D possibly matching TRBD2 (5 bases). Deletions cut 4 bases from V and 2 bases from J, with 14 bases between. This CDR3 is 15 amino acids long. CDR1 and CDR2 from the germline V gene are SGHAT and FQNNGV. CDR3 in amino acids: CASSYGKWIQETQYF. CDR3 DNA sequence: TGTGCCAGCAGCTACGGGAAGTGGATACAAGAGACCCAGTACTTC.

This clonotype was observed a handful of times. The chain combines TRBV18 with TRBJ1-3, with D possibly being TRBD1 (5 bases). Germline V gene sequence: CDR1 KGHSH, CDR2 LQKENI. The CDR3 is 14 amino acids. Trimming took off 4 bases at V and 9 bases at J, with 16 bases between the two ends. The CDR3 coding sequence is TGTGCCAGCTCACGAGACCCGGGACCTGGCACCATATATTTT. As protein: CASSRDPGPGTIYF.

This clonotype was picked up many times. This chain uses TRBV7-3 with TRBJ2-1; perhaps TRBD2 as D (6 bases). Trimming left V 0 bases short and J 7 bases short, with 25 bases between. Germline assignment: CDR1 SGHTA and CDR2 FQGTGA. CDR3 size: 19 residues. CDR3 coding DNA: TGTGCCAGCAGCTTAACTTCGGGACCAGGCGGGACCAACCATAATGAGCAGTTCTTC. Its translation: CASSLTSGPGGTNHNEQFF.

This clonotype was detected only a few times. The chain employs TRBV5-1 and TRBJ1-4; D possibly corresponds to TRBD1 (6 bases). Trimming pared 4 bases from V and 2 bases from J, leaving 12 bases between. The CDR3 runs 15 residues. Germline loops: CDR1 SGHRS, CDR2 YFSETQ. CDR3 residues: CASSPEGGTNEKLFF. The CDR3, as DNA: TGCGCCAGCAGCCCGGAAGGGGGGACTAATGAAAAACTGTTTTTT. The whole variable domain, filled in from reference TRBV5-1 and TRBJ1-4, reads KAGVTQTPRYLIKTRGQQVTLSCSPISGHRSVSWYQQTPGQGLQFLFEYFSETQRNKGNFPGRFSGRQFSNSRSEMNVSTLELGDSALYLCASSPEGGTNEKLFFGSGTQLSVL.

The V gene is TRBV12-3 or TRBV12-4, the J gene TRBJ1-6; D is uncertain. CDR3 size: 13 residues. V lost 2 bases to trimming and J lost 14 bases, with 13 bases between them. CDR3 coding DNA: TGTGCCAGCAGTTTATCCTCGGAGTCATCCCTCCACTTT. Translated: CASSLSSESSLHF.

In its sample, this clonotype was seen a few times. This sequence joins TRBV6-5 and TRBJ2-5, with 10 bases that match TRBD2. The CDR3 consists of 15 residues. V was pared by 2 bases and J by 4 bases, with 4 bases of the junction left unmatched. From germline, CDR1 is MNHEY and CDR2 SVGAGI. In nucleotides, the CDR3 is TGTGCCAGCAGTTACGCGAGACTAGCGGGAGAGACCCAGTACTTC. Amino acids: CASSYARLAGETQYF.

The CDR3 coding sequence is TGTGCCAGCAGCCCCCCGTTGGCCCTTATGAGGGAGCAGTTCTTC. It yields the protein CASSPPLALMREQFF. The chain has TRBV7-9 and TRBJ2-1, with D hard to call. Germline CDR1 SEHNR, CDR2 FQNEAQ (reference sequence). CDR3 length: 15 amino acids. The V and J ends lost 5 bases and 10 bases respectively, with 21 bases between them.

There are many counts of this clonotype. This chain uses TRBV28 with TRBJ2-7; no clear D. The CDR3 loop spans 14 amino acids. Trimming cost V 10 bases and J 2 bases, with 18 bases left between them. Germline loops: CDR1 MDHEN, CDR2 SYDVKM. CDR3 region: CATSSRWKPYEQYF. CDR3 DNA sequence: TGTGCCACCTCGTCTAGATGGAAACCCTACGAGCAGTACTTC.

V is TRBV12-3 or TRBV12-4 and J is TRBJ2-2; tentatively, D is TRBD1 (5 bases). V lost 5 bases and J lost 7, with 17 bases in between. There are 15 residues in the CDR3. The CDR3 nucleotides are TGTGCCAGCAGTCCAGGACATTATCTAGGCGGGGAGCTGTTTTTT. This gives the protein CASSPGHYLGGELFF.

The chain is built from TRBV30 and TRBJ2-6; D could derive from TRBD1 or TRBD2 (5 bases each). CDR1 and CDR2 from the germline V gene are GTSNPN and SVGIG (reference sequence). Deletions cut 1 base from V and 1 base from J, with 8 bases between. The length of the CDR3 is 15 residues. The CDR3 DNA is TGTGCCTGGAGTGGGGGGTTGTCTGGGGCCAACGTCCTGACTTTC. It translates to CAWSGGLSGANVLTF.

The genes are TRBV6-2 or TRBV6-3 and TRBJ1-1; D gene ambiguous. This CDR3 has 14 amino acids. The germline V gene encodes CDR1 MNHEY and CDR2 SVGEGT. Trimming took off 2 bases at V and 5 bases at J, with 12 bases between the two ends. The chain's CDR3 is CASSYLARVTEAFF. The CDR3 DNA reads as TGTGCCAGCAGTTACCTGGCTAGGGTAACTGAAGCTTTCTTT.

DNA for the CDR3: TGTGCCAGCAGGGCCGACTTCGACTACGAGCAGTACTTC. Protein product: CASRADFDYEQYF. This sequence joins TRBV6-1 and TRBJ2-7; no clear D gene. Per the germline V gene, CDR1 is MNHNS and CDR2 is SASEGT. The ends were cut back, 6 bases at V and 3 bases at J, with 12 bases in the middle. The CDR3 contains 13 residues.

This clonotype was detected only a few times. The chain carries TRBV11-2 and TRBJ2-2; D gene ambiguous. Germline CDR1 and CDR2: SGHAT and FQNNGV. V dropped 2 bases and J dropped 6 bases, with 7 bases sitting between them. The CDR3 is 13 residues long. The DNA for the CDR3 is TGTGCCAGCAGCTTATCGGCCTCCGGGGAGCTGTTTTTT. Amino acid sequence: CASSLSASGELFF.

This chain connects TRBV3-2 to TRBJ1-2. TRBV3-2 is termed a pseudogene. This CDR3 has 13 amino acids. The CDR3 bases are TGTGCCAGAGGTCAAGCCAGACCATATGGCTACACCTTC. Encoded protein: CARGQARPYGYTF.

This clonotype has at least ten counts. The CDR3 DNA is TGTGCCAGCAGAACAAGGGCCGGGCACGAGCAGTACTTC. As protein: CASRTRAGHEQYF. The chain has TRBV12-3 or TRBV12-4 and TRBJ2-7; no firm D call. V shed 6 bases and J shed 5 bases, with 14 bases lying between them. The CDR3 runs 13 residues.

This clonotype was seen only a few times. The CDR3 sequence is CASSLVGRVGTDTQYF. Written as DNA, the CDR3 is TGTGCCAGCAGCTTAGTCGGGAGGGTGGGCACAGATACGCAGTATTTT. The rearrangement joins TRBV7-2 to TRBJ2-3, with 8 bases fitting TRBD2. Germline lookup yields CDR1 SGHTA and CDR2 FQGNSA. The CDR3 has 16 amino acids. V lost 1 base and J lost 1; bases outside the gene matches: 4.

This clonotype was found a few times. At one boundary the junction diverges from the germline segment, which might be a read error. The V call is TRBV29-1, the J call TRBJ1-5; a possible D gene is TRBD1 (5 bases). CDR3 size: 13 residues. CDR1 is SQVTM and CDR2 is ANQGSEA in the germline V gene. CDR3 nucleotide sequence: TGTAGCTTCTCAGGGAGTTCCAATCAGCCCCAGCATTTT. Amino acids: CSFSGSSNQPQHF.

This clonotype was recorded at least ten times. The rearrangement uses TRBV2 and TRBJ2-1, with 10 nucleotides matching TRBD1. V was pared by 3 bases and J by 2 bases, with 1 base of the junction left unmatched. The CDR3 is made up of 15 amino acids. The germline gives CDR1 SNHLY, CDR2 FYNNEI. This CDR3 is CASSDDRGPYNEQFF. CDR3 nucleotide sequence: TGTGCCAGCAGTGATGACAGGGGGCCCTACAATGAGCAGTTCTTC.

This clonotype was recorded many times. The chain links TRBV28 to TRBJ2-7; D might be TRBD1 or TRBD2, each matching 5 bases. Germline CDR1 and CDR2: MDHEN and SYDVKM. This CDR3 contains 13 residues. Trimming removed 4 bases at V and 6 bases at J, with 13 bases between. The DNA of the CDR3 is TGTGCCAGCAGTTCGGGACCTGCGGGCGAGCAGTACTTC. Amino acids: CASSSGPAGEQYF. Supplemented by reference TRBV28 and TRBJ2-7, the full variable domain reads DVKVTQSSRYLVKRTGEKVFLECVQDMDHENMFWYRQDPGLGLRLIYFSYDVKMKEKGDIPEGYSVSREKKERFSLILESASTNQTSMYLCASSSGPAGEQYFGPGTRLTVT.

Concerning this clonotype: One end of the junction is discordant with germline, which a read error may explain. V usage is TRBV12-3 or TRBV12-4 and J usage is TRBJ1-1; a weak D match, TRBD1 (5 bases). There are 14 residues in the CDR3. CDR3 in amino acids: CASSFQGTNTEASF. Here the CDR3 DNA reads TGTGCCAGCAGTTTTCAGGGCACGAACACTGAAGCTTCCTTT.

This clonotype was found many times. The V call is TRBV11-2, the J call TRBJ2-2; D is possibly TRBD2 (6 bases). From germline, CDR1 is SGHAT and CDR2 FQNNGV. V lost 3 bases, J lost 2 bases, and 13 bases lay in between. The CDR3 length is 16 residues. CDR3 nucleotides: TGTGCCAGCAGCTTTCCTTGGGACTTCAACACCGGGGAGCTGTTTTTT. Amino acids: CASSFPWDFNTGELFF. Combining the CDR3 with reference TRBV11-2 and TRBJ2-2 gives the whole variable domain EAGVAQSPRYKIIEKRQSVAFWCNPISGHATLYWYQQILGQGPKLLIQFQNNGVVDDSQLPKDRFSAERLKGVDSTLKIQPAKLEDSAVYLCASSFPWDFNTGELFFGEGSRLTVL.

The chain carries TRBV19 and TRBJ1-5; D call uncertain. V dropped 5 bases and J dropped 5 bases, with 10 bases sitting between them. Germline V gene lookup returns CDR1 LNHDA and CDR2 SQIVND (reference sequence). CDR3 length equals 13 residues. CDR3 DNA: TGTGCCAGTAGTCGGAGGATCGATCAGCCCCAGCATTTT. Protein: CASSRRIDQPQHF.

This clonotype was seen ten or more times. The chain is built from TRBV20-1 and TRBJ2-3, with 9 bases matching TRBD2. Germline CDR1 DFQATT, CDR2 SNEGSKA (reference sequence). J gave up 1 base and V 3 bases, and 5 bases lay outside the gene matches. This CDR3 spans 15 amino acids. The CDR3 here is CSARRAGGGTDTQYF. The CDR3 nucleotides are TGCAGTGCTAGGCGAGCGGGAGGTGGCACAGATACGCAGTATTTT.

This clonotype has more than one count but fewer than ten. The chain uses TRBV7-9 and TRBJ2-1, with 7 bases aligning to TRBD1. Looked up from germline, CDR1 is SEHNR and CDR2 is FQNEAQ (reference sequence). The CDR3 totals 15 residues. V shed 4 bases and J 5 bases; nucleotides not matched to a gene: 8. This CDR3 is CASSSRDRKNNEQFF. The CDR3 DNA follows: TGTGCCAGCAGCTCCCGGGACAGAAAAAACAATGAGCAGTTCTTC.

This clonotype came up many times. The genes are TRBV5-6 and TRBJ2-7, with D perhaps TRBD2 (5 bases). This CDR3 contains 16 residues. V was pared by 4 bases and J by 4 bases, with 21 bases between. In germline, CDR1 is SGHDT, CDR2 YYEEEE. The DNA for the CDR3 is TGTGCCAGCAGCACGGCGGGTTCCCGGACCTCATACGAGCAGTACTTC. It encodes CASSTAGSRTSYEQYF.

This clonotype has more than one count but fewer than ten. An end of the junction differs from the germline gene, which may be a read error. The chain joins TRBV7-7 to TRBJ2-5; 8 positions agree with TRBD2. There are 18 residues in the CDR3. Germline loops: CDR1 SSHAT, CDR2 FNYEAQ (reference sequence). The CDR3 spells CASSSSNGLAAGEETQYF. The CDR3 bases are TGTGCTAGCAGCTCCAGCAACGGACTAGCAGCGGGGGAAGAGACCCAGTACTTC.